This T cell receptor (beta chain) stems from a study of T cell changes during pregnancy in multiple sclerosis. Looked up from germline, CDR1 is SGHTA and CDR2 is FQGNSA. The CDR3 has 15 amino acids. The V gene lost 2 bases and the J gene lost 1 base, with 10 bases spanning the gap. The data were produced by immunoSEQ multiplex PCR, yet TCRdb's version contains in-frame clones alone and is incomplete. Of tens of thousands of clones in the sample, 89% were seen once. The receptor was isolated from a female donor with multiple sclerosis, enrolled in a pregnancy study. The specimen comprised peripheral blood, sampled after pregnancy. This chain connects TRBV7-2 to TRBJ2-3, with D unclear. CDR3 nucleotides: TGTGCCAGCAGCTTAACTACCGGTGGCACAGATACGCAGTATTTT. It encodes CASSLTTGGTDTQYF.